These 20 T cell receptor beta chains were sequenced from one sample in a study of blood T cells in healthy people across ages. The second PCR ran roughly 7 to 12 cycles with a sample-barcoded 5' primer and J-beta primers. A single record per CDR3 protein comes from TCRdb applying MiXCR to the 5' RACE reads. The sample has approximately 800,000 distinct CDR3 sequences; 62% are singletons. The sample comprised blood. Receptors were obtained from a man younger than 45 in good health.

There are a few counts of this clonotype. The rearrangement uses TRBV5-5 and TRBJ2-7; D may be TRBD1 or TRBD2 (6 bases each). V lost 2 bases and J 7 bases, leaving 13 bases between the germline ends. The CDR3 has 13 residues. Germline CDR1 reads SGHKS; CDR2 reads YYEKEE (reference sequence). The CDR3 reads CASSFPGAGEQYF. DNA of the CDR3: TGTGCCAGCAGCTTCCCGGGGGCGGGAGAGCAGTACTTC.

The V gene is TRBV7-3, the J gene TRBJ2-2, with 7 bases matching TRBD2. Germline trimming cut 1 base from V and 2 bases from J; bases unmatched to any gene: 4. Per the germline V gene, CDR1 is SGHTA and CDR2 is FQGTGA. The CDR3 has 16 residues. The CDR3 protein is CASSLMGGFNTGELFF. CDR3 DNA sequence: TGTGCCAGCAGCTTAATGGGGGGGTTTAACACCGGGGAGCTGTTTTTT.

With regard to this clonotype: This clone may be a read error of a much larger clone one base away. The J gene is TRBJ2-1, the V gene TRBV5-1; the D gene is possibly TRBD1 (8 bases). The CDR3 covers 14 residues. Germline V gives CDR1 SGHRS, CDR2 YFSETQ. The CDR3 reads CAGSLLQGEGEQFF. As DNA, the CDR3 is TGCGCCGGCAGCTTGTTACAGGGGGAGGGCGAGCAGTTCTTC.

This clonotype was counted once. The V gene is TRBV30, the J gene TRBJ2-1; D remains unclear. The ends were cut back, 1 base at V and 5 bases at J, with 6 bases in the middle. The germline V gene encodes CDR1 GTSNPN and CDR2 SVGIG (reference sequence). CDR3 length equals 12 residues. The CDR3 sequence: CAWSATHNEQFF. The CDR3, as DNA: TGTGCCTGGAGTGCCACCCACAATGAGCAGTTCTTC.

The rearrangement links TRBV6-2 or TRBV6-3 to TRBJ2-2; D gene uncertain. The V gene lost 8 bases and the J gene lost 2 bases, with 9 bases spanning the gap. Germline CDR1 MNHEY, CDR2 SVGEGT. This CDR3 is 13 amino acids long. The CDR3: CASRAPNTGELFF. CDR3 nucleotide sequence: TGTGCCAGCCGGGCCCCCAACACCGGGGAGCTGTTTTTT.

The gene calls are TRBV7-3 and TRBJ2-3; D may be TRBD1 (5 bases). The CDR3 runs to 15 residues. Germline CDR1 is SGHTA and CDR2 is FQGTGA. V lost 5 bases and J lost 0, with 12 bases in between. CDR3 in DNA: TGTGCCAGCAGCCGTGACAGCTCTAGCACAGATACGCAGTATTTT. As protein: CASSRDSSSTDTQYF.

The chain uses TRBV7-9 and TRBJ1-5, with D possibly matching TRBD1 (5 bases). V dropped 5 bases and J dropped 9 bases, with 17 bases sitting between them. The germline V gene encodes CDR1 SEHNR and CDR2 FQNEAQ (reference sequence). CDR3 length: 14 amino acids. DNA of the CDR3: TGTGCCAGCAGCGATGATTCGGGCGGGGGGCCCCAGCATTTT. It encodes CASSDDSGGGPQHF.

Ten or more counts support this clonotype. V is TRBV7-2 and J is TRBJ2-5; D not certain. The CDR3 has 11 residues. Looked up from germline, CDR1 is SGHTA and CDR2 is FQGNSA. V gave up 5 bases and J gave up 3 bases, with 4 bases separating them. The CDR3 loop reads CASSQKETQYF. CDR3 coding DNA: TGTGCCAGCAGCCAGAAAGAGACCCAGTACTTC.

This chain connects TRBV12-3 or TRBV12-4 to TRBJ2-7; 7 nucleotides match TRBD2. The CDR3 runs to 14 residues. The V and J ends lost 6 bases and 2 bases, in that order; junction bases with no gene match: 7. CDR3 in DNA: TGTGCCAGCAGAGAAGCGGGGCTGACCTACGAGCAGTACTTC. This codes for CASREAGLTYEQYF.

This clonotype was found a few times. J is TRBJ1-3 and V is TRBV6-6; the D is unclear. The CDR3 covers 15 residues. Trimming removed 6 bases from V and 4 bases from J, with 16 bases in between. CDR1 and CDR2 (germline): MNHNY, SVGAGI (reference sequence). CDR3: CASRSGWLTGNTIYF. The CDR3 DNA sequence: TGTGCCAGCAGGTCCGGATGGTTGACGGGAAACACCATATATTTT.

The V gene is TRBV10-3, the J gene TRBJ2-3, with no clear D. The CDR3 totals 13 residues. Germline V gene data show CDR1 as ENHRY and CDR2 as SYGVKD. The V end was cut by 2 bases, the J end by 7 bases, with 10 bases between. CDR3 DNA sequence: TGTGCCATCAGTGAGGACTTCCCAAATACGCAGTATTTT. The encoded protein is CAISEDFPNTQYF.

For this clonotype: The junction departs from the called germline gene at one end, perhaps through a read error. The rearrangement links TRBV7-8 to TRBJ1-2; D might be TRBD1 (5 bases). This CDR3 is 14 amino acids long. Germline CDR1 and CDR2: SGHVS and FQNEAQ. CDR3 amino acids: CVSSLADSLSGYTF. The CDR3 coding sequence is TGTGTCAGCAGCTTAGCAGACAGCCTCTCTGGCTACACCTTC.

The V call is TRBV12-3 or TRBV12-4, the J call TRBJ2-3, with D perhaps TRBD1 (7 bases). V was shortened by 6 bases and J by 4 bases, with 17 bases between the two germline ends. The CDR3 is 15 amino acids. CDR3 nucleotides: TGTGCCAGCAGGGGCCCAGGGGGGAGGTCAGATACGCAGTATTTT. This sequence encodes CASRGPGGRSDTQYF.

On this clonotype: The junction departs from the called germline gene at one end, perhaps through a read error. The chain uses TRBV5-1 and TRBJ2-1; 9 bases map to TRBD2. Germline assignment: CDR1 SGHRS and CDR2 YFSETQ. There are 15 residues in the CDR3. CDR3 in DNA: TGCGCTAGCAGCTTCATAGCGGGGGATCGCAATGAGCAGTTCTTC. Translation: CASSFIAGDRNEQFF.

The V and J genes are TRBV10-3 and TRBJ2-3; 8 bases are shared with TRBD2. The CDR3 sequence is 17 residues long. Per the germline V gene, CDR1 is ENHRY and CDR2 is SYGVKD. With V trimmed by 0 bases and J by 3 bases, 8 bases remained unmatched. The CDR3 loop reads CAISESMAGGTTDTQYF. CDR3 nucleotide sequence: TGTGCCATCAGTGAGTCGATGGCGGGGGGTACTACAGATACGCAGTATTTT.

This clonotype was seen repeatedly, ten times or more. V and J are TRBV7-2 and TRBJ2-3; 8 nucleotides match TRBD2. The CDR3 is made up of 14 amino acids. The germline V gene encodes CDR1 SGHTA and CDR2 FQGNSA. J lost 1 base, V lost 5 bases, and 2 bases had no gene match. The CDR3 DNA reads as TGTGCCAGCAGCCCAGCGGGGGGCACAGATACGCAGTATTTT. Translating gives CASSPAGGTDTQYF.

This clonotype has just a few counts. The chain joins TRBV18 to TRBJ2-7; D remains unclear. The ends were cut back, 2 bases at V and 0 bases at J, with 14 bases in the middle. Germline values: CDR1 KGHSH, CDR2 LQKENI. The CDR3 has 16 residues. CDR3 sequence: CASSPGVGSSSYEQYF. The CDR3 DNA sequence: TGTGCCAGCTCACCAGGGGTGGGGTCGAGCTCCTACGAGCAGTACTTC.

This clonotype was seen a handful of times. The J gene is TRBJ2-2, the V gene TRBV5-1; TRBD2 aligns across 7 bases. The CDR3 has 15 residues. The trim removed 4 bases at V and 4 bases at J, leaving 7 bases unmatched. CDR1 and CDR2 from the germline V gene are SGHRS and YFSETQ. The CDR3 here is CASSPLAGGTGELFF. CDR3 DNA: TGCGCCAGCAGCCCTTTAGCGGGTGGCACCGGGGAGCTGTTTTTT.

The rearrangement links TRBV7-3 to TRBJ1-1; D ambiguous. The CDR3 sequence is 13 residues long. CDR1 and CDR2 from the germline V gene are SGHTA and FQGTGA. V was pared by 4 bases and J by 4 bases, with 10 bases between. CDR3 DNA sequence: TGTGCCAGCAGCTCGCAGGAGGGCACTGAAGCTTTCTTT. Its translation: CASSSQEGTEAFF.

This sequence joins TRBV7-2 and TRBJ1-3, with 10 bases that match TRBD1. CDR3 length: 15 residues. Germline values: CDR1 SGHTA, CDR2 FQGNSA. The ends lost 4 bases at V and 4 bases at J; junction bases unmatched: 4. CDR3 coding DNA: TGTGCCAGCAGCTCGACAGGGGGCTGGGGAAACACCATATATTTT. Amino acids: CASSSTGGWGNTIYF.